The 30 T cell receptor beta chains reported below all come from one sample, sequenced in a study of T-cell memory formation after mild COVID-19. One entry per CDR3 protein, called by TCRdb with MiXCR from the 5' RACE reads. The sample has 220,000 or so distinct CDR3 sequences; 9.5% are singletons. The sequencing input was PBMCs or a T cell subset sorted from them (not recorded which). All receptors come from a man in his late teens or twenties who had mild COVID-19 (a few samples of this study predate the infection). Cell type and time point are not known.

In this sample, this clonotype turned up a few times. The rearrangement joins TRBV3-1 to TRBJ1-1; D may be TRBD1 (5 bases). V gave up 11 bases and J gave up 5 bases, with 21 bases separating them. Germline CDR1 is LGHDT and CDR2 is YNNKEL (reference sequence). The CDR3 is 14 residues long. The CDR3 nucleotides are TGTGCCGCCGGGACGGCAGGCCTGGGAACTGAAGCTTTCTTT. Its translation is CAAGTAGLGTEAFF. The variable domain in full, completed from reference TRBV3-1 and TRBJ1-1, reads DTAVSQTPKYLVTQMGNDKSIKCEQNLGHDTMYWYKQDSKKFLKIMFSYNNKELIINETVPNRFSPKSPDKAHLNLHINSLELGDSAVYFCAAGTAGLGTEAFFGQGTRLTVV.

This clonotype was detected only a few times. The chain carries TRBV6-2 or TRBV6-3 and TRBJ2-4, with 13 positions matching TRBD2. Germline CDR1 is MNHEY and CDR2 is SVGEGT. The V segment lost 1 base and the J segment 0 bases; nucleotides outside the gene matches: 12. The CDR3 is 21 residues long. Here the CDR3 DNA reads TGTGCCAGCAGTTACTTACCTGGACTAGCGGGAGCCCCGCTAGCCAAAAACATTCAGTACTTC. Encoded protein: CASSYLPGLAGAPLAKNIQYF.

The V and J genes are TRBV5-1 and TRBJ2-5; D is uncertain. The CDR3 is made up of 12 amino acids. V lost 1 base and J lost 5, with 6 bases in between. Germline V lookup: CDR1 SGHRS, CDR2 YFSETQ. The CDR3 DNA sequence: TGCGCCAGCAGCTTGCAAACGGAGACCCAGTACTTC. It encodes CASSLQTETQYF.

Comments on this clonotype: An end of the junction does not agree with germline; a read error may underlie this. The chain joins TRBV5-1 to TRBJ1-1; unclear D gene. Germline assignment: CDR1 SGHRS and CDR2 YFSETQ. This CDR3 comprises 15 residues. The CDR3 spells CASSFPRGENAEAFF. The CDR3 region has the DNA TGCGCCAGCAGCTTCCCCCGGGGAGAGAACGCTGAAGCTTTCTTT.

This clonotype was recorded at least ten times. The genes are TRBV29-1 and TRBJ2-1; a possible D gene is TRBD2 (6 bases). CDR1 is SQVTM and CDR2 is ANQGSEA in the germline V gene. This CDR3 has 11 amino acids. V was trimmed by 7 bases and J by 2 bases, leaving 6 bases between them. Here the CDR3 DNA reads TGCAGCGGCGGGACCTACAATGAGCAGTTCTTC. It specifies CSGGTYNEQFF.

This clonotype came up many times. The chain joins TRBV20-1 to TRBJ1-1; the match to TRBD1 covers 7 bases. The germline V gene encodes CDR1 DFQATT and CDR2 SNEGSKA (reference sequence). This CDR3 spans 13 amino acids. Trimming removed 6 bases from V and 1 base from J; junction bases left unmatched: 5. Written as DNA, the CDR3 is TGCAGTGCCTCCGGGACAGCGAACACTGAAGCTTTCTTT. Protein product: CSASGTANTEAFF.

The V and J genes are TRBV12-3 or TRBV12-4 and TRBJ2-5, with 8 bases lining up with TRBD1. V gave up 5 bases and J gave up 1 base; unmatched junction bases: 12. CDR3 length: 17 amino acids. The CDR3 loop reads CASSRTGIGTVQETQYF. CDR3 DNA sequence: TGTGCCAGCAGTCGGACAGGGATTGGGACGGTCCAAGAGACCCAGTACTTC.

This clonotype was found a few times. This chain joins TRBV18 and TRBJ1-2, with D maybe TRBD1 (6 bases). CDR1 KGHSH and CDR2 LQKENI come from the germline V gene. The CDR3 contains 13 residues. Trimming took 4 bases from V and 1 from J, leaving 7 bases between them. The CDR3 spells CASSQDSNYGYTF. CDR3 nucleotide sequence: TGTGCCAGCTCACAGGACAGTAACTATGGCTACACCTTC.

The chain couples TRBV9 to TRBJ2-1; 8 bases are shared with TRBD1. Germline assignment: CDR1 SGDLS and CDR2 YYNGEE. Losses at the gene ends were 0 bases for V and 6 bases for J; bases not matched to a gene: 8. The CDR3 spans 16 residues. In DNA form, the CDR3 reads TGTGCCAGCAGCGTAGCCGACAGGGGATGGGGCAATGAGCAGTTCTTC. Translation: CASSVADRGWGNEQFF. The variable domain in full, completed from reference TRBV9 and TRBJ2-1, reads DSGVTQTPKHLITATGQRVTLRCSPRSGDLSVYWYQQSLDQGLQFLIQYYNGEERAKGNILERFSAQQFPDLHSELNLSSLELGDSALYFCASSVADRGWGNEQFFGPGTRLTVL.

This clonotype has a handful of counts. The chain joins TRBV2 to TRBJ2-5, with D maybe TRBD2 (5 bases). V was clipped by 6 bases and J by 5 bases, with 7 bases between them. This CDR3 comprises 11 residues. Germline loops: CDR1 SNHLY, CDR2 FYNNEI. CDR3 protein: CASRTGETQYF. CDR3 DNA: TGTGCCAGCAGGACGGGGGAGACCCAGTACTTC.

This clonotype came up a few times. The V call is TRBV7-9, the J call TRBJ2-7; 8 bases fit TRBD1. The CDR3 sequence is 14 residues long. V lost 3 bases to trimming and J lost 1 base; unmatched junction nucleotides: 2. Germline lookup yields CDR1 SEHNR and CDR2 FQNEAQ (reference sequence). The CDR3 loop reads CASSFGQGSYEQYF. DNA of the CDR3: TGTGCCAGCAGCTTTGGACAGGGTTCCTACGAGCAGTACTTC.

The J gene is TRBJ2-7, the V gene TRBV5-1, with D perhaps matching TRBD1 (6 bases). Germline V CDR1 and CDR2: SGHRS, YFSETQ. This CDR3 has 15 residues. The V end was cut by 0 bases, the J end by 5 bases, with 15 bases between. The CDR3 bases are TGCGCCAGCAGCTTGGCCGGTGGGGCAGGGGACGAGCAGTACGTC. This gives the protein CASSLAGGAGDEQYV.

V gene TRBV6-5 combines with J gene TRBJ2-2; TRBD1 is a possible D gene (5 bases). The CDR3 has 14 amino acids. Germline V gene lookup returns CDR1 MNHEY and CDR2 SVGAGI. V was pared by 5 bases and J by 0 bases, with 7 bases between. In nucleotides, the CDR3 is TGTGCCAGCAGTGGACACTCGAACACCGGGGAGCTGTTTTTT. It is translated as CASSGHSNTGELFF.

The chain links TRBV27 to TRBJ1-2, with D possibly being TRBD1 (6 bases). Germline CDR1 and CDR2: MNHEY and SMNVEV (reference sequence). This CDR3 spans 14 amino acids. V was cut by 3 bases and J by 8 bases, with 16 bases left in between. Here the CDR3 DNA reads TGTGCCAGCAGTTTCGGTCCGGGGGGCGGCGGCTACACCTTC. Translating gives CASSFGPGGGGYTF.

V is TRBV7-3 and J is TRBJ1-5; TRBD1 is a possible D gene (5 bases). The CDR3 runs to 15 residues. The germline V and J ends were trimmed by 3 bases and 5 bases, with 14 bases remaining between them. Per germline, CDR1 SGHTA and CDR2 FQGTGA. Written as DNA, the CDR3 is TGTGCCAGCAGCTTGTGGGCAGGGCCGTATCAGCCCCAGCATTTT. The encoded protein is CASSLWAGPYQPQHF. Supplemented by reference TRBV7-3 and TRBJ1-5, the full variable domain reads GAGVSQTPSNKVTEKGKYVELRCDPISGHTALYWYRQSLGQGPEFLIYFQGTGAADDSGLPNDRFFAVRPEGSVSTLKIQRTERGDSAVYLCASSLWAGPYQPQHFGDGTRLSIL.

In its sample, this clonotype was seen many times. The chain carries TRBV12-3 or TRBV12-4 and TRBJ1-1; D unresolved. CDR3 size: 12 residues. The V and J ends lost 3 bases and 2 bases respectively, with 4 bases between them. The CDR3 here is CASSFRNTEAFF. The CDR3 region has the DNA TGTGCCAGCAGTTTTAGAAACACTGAAGCTTTCTTT.

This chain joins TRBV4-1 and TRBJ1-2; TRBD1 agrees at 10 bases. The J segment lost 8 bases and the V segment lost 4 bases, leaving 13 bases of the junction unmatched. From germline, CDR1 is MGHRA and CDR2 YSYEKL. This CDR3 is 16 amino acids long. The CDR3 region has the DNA TGCGCCAGCAGCCCGGGACCGGGACAGGGGAAGGAGGGCTACACCTTC. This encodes CASSPGPGQGKEGYTF.

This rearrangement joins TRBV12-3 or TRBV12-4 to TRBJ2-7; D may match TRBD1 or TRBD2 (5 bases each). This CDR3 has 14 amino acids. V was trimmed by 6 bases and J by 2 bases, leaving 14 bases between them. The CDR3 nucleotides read TGTGCCAGCAGCCCCCGGGACCGCCCCTACGAGCAGTACGTC. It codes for CASSPRDRPYEQYV.

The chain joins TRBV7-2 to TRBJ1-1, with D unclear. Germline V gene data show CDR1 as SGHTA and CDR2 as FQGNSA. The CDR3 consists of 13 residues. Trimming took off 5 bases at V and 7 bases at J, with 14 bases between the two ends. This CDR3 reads CASSRITWGEAFF. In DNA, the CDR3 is TGTGCCAGCAGCCGAATTACGTGGGGTGAAGCTTTCTTT.

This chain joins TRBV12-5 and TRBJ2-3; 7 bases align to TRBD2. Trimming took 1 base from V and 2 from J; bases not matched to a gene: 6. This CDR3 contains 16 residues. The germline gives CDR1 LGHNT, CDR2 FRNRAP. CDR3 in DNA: TGTGCTAGTGGTTTGGGTCTGGGGGGGTACACAGATACGCAGTATTTT. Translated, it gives CASGLGLGGYTDTQYF.

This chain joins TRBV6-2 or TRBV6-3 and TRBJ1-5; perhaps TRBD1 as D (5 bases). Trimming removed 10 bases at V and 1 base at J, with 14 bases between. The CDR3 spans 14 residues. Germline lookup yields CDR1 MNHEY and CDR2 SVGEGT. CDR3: CATQGVSSNQPQHF. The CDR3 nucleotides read TGTGCCACGCAAGGGGTTTCGAGCAATCAGCCCCAGCATTTT.

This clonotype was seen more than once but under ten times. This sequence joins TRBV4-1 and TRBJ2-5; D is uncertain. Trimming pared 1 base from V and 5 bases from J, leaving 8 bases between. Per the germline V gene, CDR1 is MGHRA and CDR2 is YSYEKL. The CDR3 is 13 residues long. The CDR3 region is CASSQALRETQYF. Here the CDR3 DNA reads TGCGCCAGCAGCCAAGCCCTTCGGGAGACCCAGTACTTC.

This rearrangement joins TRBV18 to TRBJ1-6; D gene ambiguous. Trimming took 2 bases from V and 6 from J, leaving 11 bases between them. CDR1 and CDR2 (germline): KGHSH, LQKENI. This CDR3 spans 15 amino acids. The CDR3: CASSPNPSANSPLHF. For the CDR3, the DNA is TGTGCCAGCTCACCAAATCCCAGCGCTAATTCACCCCTCCACTTT.

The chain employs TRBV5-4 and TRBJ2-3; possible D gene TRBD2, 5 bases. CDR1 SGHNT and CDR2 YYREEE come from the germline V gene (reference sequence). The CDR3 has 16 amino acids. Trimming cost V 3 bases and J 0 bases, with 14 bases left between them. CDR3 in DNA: TGTGCCAGCAGCTCGACACTAGTTAGTAGCACAGATACGCAGTATTTT. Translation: CASSSTLVSSTDTQYF.

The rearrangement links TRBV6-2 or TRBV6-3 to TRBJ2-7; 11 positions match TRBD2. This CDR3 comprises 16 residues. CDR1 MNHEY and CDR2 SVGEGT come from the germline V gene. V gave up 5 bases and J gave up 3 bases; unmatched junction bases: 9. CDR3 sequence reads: CASSRPGLAEYYEQYF. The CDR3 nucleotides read TGTGCCAGCAGTCGTCCGGGACTAGCGGAGTACTACGAGCAGTACTTC.

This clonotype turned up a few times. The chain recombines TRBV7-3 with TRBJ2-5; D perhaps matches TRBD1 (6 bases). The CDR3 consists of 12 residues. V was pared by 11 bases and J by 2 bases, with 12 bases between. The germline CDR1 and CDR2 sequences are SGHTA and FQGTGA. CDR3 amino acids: CASRDNQETQYF. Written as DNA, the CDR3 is TGTGCCTCTAGGGACAATCAAGAGACCCAGTACTTC.

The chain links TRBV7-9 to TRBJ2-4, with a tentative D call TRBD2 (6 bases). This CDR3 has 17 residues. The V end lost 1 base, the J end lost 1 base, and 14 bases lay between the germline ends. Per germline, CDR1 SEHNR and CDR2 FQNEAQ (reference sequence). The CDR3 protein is CASSLGWGSGAKNIQYF. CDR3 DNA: TGTGCCAGCAGCTTAGGTTGGGGCAGCGGGGCCAAAAACATTCAGTACTTC.

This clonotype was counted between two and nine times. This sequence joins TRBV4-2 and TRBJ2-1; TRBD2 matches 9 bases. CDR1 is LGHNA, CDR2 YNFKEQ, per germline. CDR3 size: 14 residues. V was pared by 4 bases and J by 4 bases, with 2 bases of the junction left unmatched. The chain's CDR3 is CASSRGLAYNEQFF. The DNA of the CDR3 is TGTGCCAGCAGCCGTGGACTAGCGTACAATGAGCAGTTCTTC.

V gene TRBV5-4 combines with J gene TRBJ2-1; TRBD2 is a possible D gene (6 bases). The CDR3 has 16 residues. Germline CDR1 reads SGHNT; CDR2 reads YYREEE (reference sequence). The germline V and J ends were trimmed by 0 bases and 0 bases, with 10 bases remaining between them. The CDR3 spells CASSLEAGSSYNEQFF. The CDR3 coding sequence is TGTGCCAGCAGCTTGGAGGCGGGGAGCTCCTACAATGAGCAGTTCTTC.

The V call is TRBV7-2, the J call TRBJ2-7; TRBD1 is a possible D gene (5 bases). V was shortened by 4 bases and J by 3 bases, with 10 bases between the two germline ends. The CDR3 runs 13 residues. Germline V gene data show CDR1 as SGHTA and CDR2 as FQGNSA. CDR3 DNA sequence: TGTGCCAGCAGCTCCAGGGATAGCTACGAGCAGTACTTC. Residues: CASSSRDSYEQYF.